This record looks at one T cell receptor (beta chain) sequence and its context. This record belongs to a study of blood T cells in healthy people across ages. Donation came from healthy Caucasian individuals in Russia who were aged about 6 to 100. Alongside a J-beta primer mix, a sample-barcoded 5' primer served in a second PCR lasting 7 to 11 cycles. Each CDR3 protein gets one entry after TCRdb re-called the 5' RACE reads with MiXCR. The sample holds over 750,000 distinct CDR3 sequences, around 25% seen once. These same records also appear under a second study, on T cells of mothers and their children.

The receptor's source is a boy under 18 in good health. Source material: blood.

CDR3 bases: TGCAGCGTTGAAGATTTCGCGACAGGCTGGGGAGATACGCAGTATTTT. Amino acids: CSVEDFATGWGDTQYF. The chain links TRBV29-1 to TRBJ2-3, with a tentative D call TRBD1 (6 bases). Germline CDR1 and CDR2: SQVTM and ANQGSEA. Trimming removed 0 bases at V and 5 bases at J, with 18 bases between. The CDR3 length is 16 residues.